A selection of T cell receptor beta chains follows, all from one sample in a study of cytomegalovirus exposure and HLA in healthy donors. Profiling relied on immunoSEQ multiplex PCR, and the TCRdb table lists in-frame clones only, not all of them. This repertoire shows 130,000 or so clones, approximately 80% found once; its top ten account for about 1.8%. Material for sequencing was PBMCs. The receptor source for this set is a female donor in good health and CMV-seropositive. CDR3s include the opening cysteine and the closing phenylalanine or tryptophan. The D gene is left open where the match is weak. Size tells how often a clone was seen (once, few, many) or the class of an expanded clone, and some rows leave it out.

v_call	clone_size	j_call	d_call	cdr3_nt	cdr3_aa
TRBV11-1	few	TRBJ2-7	TRBD1	TGTGCCAGCAGCTCGACAGGGAGCTCCTACGAGCAGTACTTC	CASSSTGSSYEQYF
TRBV13	NA	TRBJ1-2	NA	TGTGCCAGCAGCTTAGCAGGGGCTCTTGGCTACACCTTC	CASSLAGALGYTF
TRBV6-5	few	TRBJ1-3	TRBD1	TGTGCCAGCAGTCGACAGGGACCTGGAAACACCATATATTTT	CASSRQGPGNTIYF
TRBV28	NA	TRBJ2-2	NA	TGTGCCAGCAACCGACAGAACACCGGGGAGCTGTTTTTT	CASNRQNTGELFF
TRBV11-2	NA	TRBJ2-2	NA	TGTGCCAGCATAACTAGTCTCGCGAACACCGGGGAGCTGTTTTTT	CASITSLANTGELFF
TRBV2	few	TRBJ2-7	NA	TGTGCCAGCAGCGATTATAGCTACGAGCAGTACTTC	CASSDYSYEQYF
TRBV28	NA	TRBJ1-1	NA	TGTGCCAGCAGTTTAAAACGCGGGTGGAACACTGAAGCTTTCTTT	CASSLKRGWNTEAFF
TRBV6-4	NA	TRBJ2-3	TRBD2	TGTGCCAGCAGTGAAATTGGCGGGAGTACAGATACGCAGTATTTT	CASSEIGGSTDTQYF
TRBV28	NA	TRBJ1-5	NA	TGTGCCAGCAGCACAGGGTCCAATCAGCCCCAGCATTTT	CASSTGSNQPQHF
TRBV5-1	NA	TRBJ1-1	TRBD1	TGCGCCAGCAGCTTACAGGGGGGAACTGAAGCTTTCTTT	CASSLQGGTEAFF
TRBV7-9	NA	TRBJ2-7	TRBD2	TGTGCCAGCAGCGTAACTAGCGGGCCTTCCTACGAGCAGTACTTC	CASSVTSGPSYEQYF